This record concerns one T cell receptor beta chain sequence. Antigen: not known. The data belong to a study of radiation and T cells in renal cell carcinoma. Study at large: Nephrectomy followed 15 Gy stereotactic body radiation by 4 weeks.

The time point denotes: baseline pretreatment blood. Specified treatment: 15 Gy SBRT to primary tumor, nephrectomy 4 weeks later. After SBRT, blood was collected at 2 and 4 weeks, plus baseline. The assay was immunoSEQ multiplex PCR, and TCRdb's table has in-frame clones only and misses some. Of about 59,000 clones in the sample, 60% to 85% are singletons; the top ten hold about 7.3%. Broader study findings: From baseline, blood top tumor clonotypes peaked at 2 weeks post-radiation.

Germline assignment: CDR1 MNHNS and CDR2 SASEGT. With 3 bases removed from V and 4 bases from J, the gap between germline ends came to 9 bases. This CDR3 comprises 14 residues. The sample here was blood, taken from a patient whose treatment included radiotherapy and nephrectomy. The chain uses TRBV6-1 and TRBJ2-2; D is unresolved. The receptor comes from a man in his 60s with renal cell carcinoma. CDR3 sequence (DNA): TGTGCCAGCAGTGAGGGTGCGACCACCGGGGAGCTGTTTTTT. As protein: CASSEGATTGELFF.